The 4 T cell receptor beta chains below come from one sample, sequenced in a study of fetal regulatory T cell absence and autoimmunity. Generated by immunoSEQ multiplex PCR, the TCRdb table keeps only in-frame clones and is missing some. The data contain around 45,000 clones, about 79% of them singletons. Sequencing was carried out using cord blood. These receptors were collected from a newborn boy with IPEX syndrome.

This rearrangement joins TRBV20-1 to TRBJ1-3, with D perhaps matching TRBD1 (6 bases). Germline values: CDR1 DFQATT, CDR2 SNEGSKA (reference sequence). The CDR3 has 11 amino acids. Trimming cost V 5 bases and J 8 bases, with 10 bases left between them. CDR3 bases: TGCAGTGCTCGGGGGCGGGACACCATATATTTT. Translating gives CSARGRDTIYF.

The sample holds a few counts of this clone. This chain uses TRBV9 with TRBJ2-2, with 9 nucleotides matching TRBD2. V was pared by 0 bases and J by 5 bases, with 5 bases of the junction left unmatched. Germline CDR1 reads SGDLS; CDR2 reads YYNGEE. The CDR3 runs 16 residues. The CDR3 protein is CASSVGLAAWTGELFF. CDR3 bases: TGTGCCAGCAGCGTAGGACTAGCGGCGTGGACCGGGGAGCTGTTTTTT.

The genes are TRBV11-3 and TRBJ1-1; 10 bases fit TRBD1. The CDR3 totals 15 residues. V was pared by 5 bases and J by 5 bases, with 8 bases of the junction left unmatched. Looked up from germline, CDR1 is SGHNT and CDR2 is YENEEA. The CDR3 region is CASSGTWDRGTEAFF. DNA of the CDR3: TGTGCCAGCAGCGGCACCTGGGACAGGGGAACTGAAGCTTTCTTT.

The V and J genes are TRBV5-4 and TRBJ1-3; TRBD1 is a possible D gene (5 bases). V was trimmed by 0 bases and J by 4 bases, leaving 8 bases between them. Germline CDR1 is SGHNT and CDR2 is YYREEE (reference sequence). The CDR3 length is 14 residues. The CDR3 reads CASSLDRSGNTIYF. The CDR3 DNA reads as TGTGCCAGCAGCTTGGACAGGTCCGGAAACACCATATATTTT.